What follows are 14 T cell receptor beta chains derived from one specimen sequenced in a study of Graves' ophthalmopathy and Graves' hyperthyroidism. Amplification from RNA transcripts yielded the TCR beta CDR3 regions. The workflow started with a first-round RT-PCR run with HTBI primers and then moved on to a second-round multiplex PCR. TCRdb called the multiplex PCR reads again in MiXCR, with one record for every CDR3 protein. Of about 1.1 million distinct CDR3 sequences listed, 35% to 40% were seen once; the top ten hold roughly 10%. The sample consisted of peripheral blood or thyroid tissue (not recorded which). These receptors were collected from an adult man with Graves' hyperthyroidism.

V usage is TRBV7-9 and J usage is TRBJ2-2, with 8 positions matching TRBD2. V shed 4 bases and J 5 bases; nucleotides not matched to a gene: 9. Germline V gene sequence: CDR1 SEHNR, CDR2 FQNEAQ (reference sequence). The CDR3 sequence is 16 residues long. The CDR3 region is CASSWGLEGPTGELFF. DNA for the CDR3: TGTGCCAGCAGCTGGGGACTAGAGGGTCCTACCGGGGAGCTGTTTTTT.

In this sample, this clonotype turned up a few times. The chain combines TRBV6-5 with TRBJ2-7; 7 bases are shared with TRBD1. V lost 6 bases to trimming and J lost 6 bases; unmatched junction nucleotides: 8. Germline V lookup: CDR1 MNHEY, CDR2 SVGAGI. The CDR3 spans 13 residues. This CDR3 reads CASRRTTGSEQYF. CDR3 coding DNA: TGTGCCAGCAGGCGCACGACAGGGAGCGAGCAGTACTTC.

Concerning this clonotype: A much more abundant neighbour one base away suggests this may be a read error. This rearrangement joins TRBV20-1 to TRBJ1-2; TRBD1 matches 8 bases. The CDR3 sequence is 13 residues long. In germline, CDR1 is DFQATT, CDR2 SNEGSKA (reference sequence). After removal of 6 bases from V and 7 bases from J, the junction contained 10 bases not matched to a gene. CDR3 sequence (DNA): TGCAGTGCAATCAACAGGGGGATCTTTGGCTACACCTTC. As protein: CSAINRGIFGYTF.

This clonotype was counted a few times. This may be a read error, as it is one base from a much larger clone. CDR3 in DNA: TGTGCCAGCAGCCTCATGAACACCGGGGAGCTGTTTTTT. It encodes CASSLMNTGELFF. The chain is built from TRBV5-6 and TRBJ2-2, with D uncertain. From germline, CDR1 is SGHDT and CDR2 YYEEEE. The CDR3 sequence is 13 residues long. Trimming removed 4 bases at V and 1 base at J, with 5 bases between.

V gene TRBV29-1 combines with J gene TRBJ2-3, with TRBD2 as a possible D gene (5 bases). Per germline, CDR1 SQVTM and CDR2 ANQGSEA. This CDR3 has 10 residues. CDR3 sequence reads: CNVGGDTQYF. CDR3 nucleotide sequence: TGCAACGTAGGAGGAGATACGCAGTATTTT.

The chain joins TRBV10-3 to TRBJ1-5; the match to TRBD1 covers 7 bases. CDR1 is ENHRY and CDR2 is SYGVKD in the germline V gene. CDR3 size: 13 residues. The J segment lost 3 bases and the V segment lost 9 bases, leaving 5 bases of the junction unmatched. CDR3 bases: TGTGCCATAACCGGGACAGTCAATCAGCCCCAGCATTTT. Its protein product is CAITGTVNQPQHF.

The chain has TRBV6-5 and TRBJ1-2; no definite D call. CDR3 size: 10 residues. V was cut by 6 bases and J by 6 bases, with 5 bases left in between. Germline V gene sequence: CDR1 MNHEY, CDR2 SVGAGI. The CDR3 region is CASRGDGYTF. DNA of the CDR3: TGTGCCAGCAGGGGTGATGGCTACACCTTC.

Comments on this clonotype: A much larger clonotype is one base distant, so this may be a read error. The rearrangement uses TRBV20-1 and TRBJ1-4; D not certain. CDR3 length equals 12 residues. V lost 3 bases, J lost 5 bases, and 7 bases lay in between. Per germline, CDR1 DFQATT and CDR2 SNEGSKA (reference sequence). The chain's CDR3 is CSASRLNEKLFF. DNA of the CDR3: TGCAGTGCTAGCCGACTGAATGAAAAACTGTTTTTT.

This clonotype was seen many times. CDR3: CSVSSSRRQAGELFF. The CDR3 DNA sequence: TGCAGCGTTTCCTCGTCTAGAAGGCAGGCCGGGGAGCTGTTTTTT. V gene TRBV29-1 combines with J gene TRBJ2-2; D remains ambiguous. The CDR3 has 15 amino acids. In germline, CDR1 is SQVTM, CDR2 ANQGSEA. The V end lost 5 bases, the J end lost 6 bases, and 19 bases lay between the germline ends.

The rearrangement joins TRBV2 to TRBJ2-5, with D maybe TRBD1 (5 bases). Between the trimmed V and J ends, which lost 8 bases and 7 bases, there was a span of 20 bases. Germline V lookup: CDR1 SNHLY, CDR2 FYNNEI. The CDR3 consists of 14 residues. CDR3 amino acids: CASHAGPGHWTQYF. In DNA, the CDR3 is TGTGCCAGCCATGCAGGGCCAGGACACTGGACCCAGTACTTC. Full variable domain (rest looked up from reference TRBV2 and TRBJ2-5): EPEVTQTPSHQVTQMGQEVILRCVPISNHLYFYWYRQILGQKVEFLVSFYNNEISEKSEIFDDQFSVERPDGSNFTLKIRSTKLEDSAMYFCASHAGPGHWTQYFGPGTRLLVL.

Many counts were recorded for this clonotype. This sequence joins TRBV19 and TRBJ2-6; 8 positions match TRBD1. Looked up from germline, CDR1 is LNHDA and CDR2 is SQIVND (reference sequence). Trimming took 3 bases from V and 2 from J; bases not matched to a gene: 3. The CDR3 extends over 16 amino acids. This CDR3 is CASSIPTGAGANVLTF. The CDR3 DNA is TGTGCCAGTAGTATTCCGACAGGGGCTGGGGCCAACGTCCTGACTTTC.

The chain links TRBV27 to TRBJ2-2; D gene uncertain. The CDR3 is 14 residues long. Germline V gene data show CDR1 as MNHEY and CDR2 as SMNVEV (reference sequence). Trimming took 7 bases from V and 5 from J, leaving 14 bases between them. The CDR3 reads CASTSVVSTGELFF. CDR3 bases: TGTGCCAGCACTTCGGTGGTCAGTACCGGGGAGCTGTTTTTT.

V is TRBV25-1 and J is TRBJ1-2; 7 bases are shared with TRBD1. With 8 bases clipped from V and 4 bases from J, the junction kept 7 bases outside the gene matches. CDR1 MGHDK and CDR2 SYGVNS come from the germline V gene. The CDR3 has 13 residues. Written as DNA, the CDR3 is TGTGCCAGCGTGAAGACAGGGCCCTATGGCTACACCTTC. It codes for CASVKTGPYGYTF.

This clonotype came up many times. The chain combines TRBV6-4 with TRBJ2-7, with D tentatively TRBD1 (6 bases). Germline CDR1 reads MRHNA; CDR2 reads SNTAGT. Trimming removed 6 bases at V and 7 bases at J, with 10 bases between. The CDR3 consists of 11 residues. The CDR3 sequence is CASRQGVEQYF. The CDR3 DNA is TGTGCCAGCAGACAGGGAGTGGAGCAGTACTTC.